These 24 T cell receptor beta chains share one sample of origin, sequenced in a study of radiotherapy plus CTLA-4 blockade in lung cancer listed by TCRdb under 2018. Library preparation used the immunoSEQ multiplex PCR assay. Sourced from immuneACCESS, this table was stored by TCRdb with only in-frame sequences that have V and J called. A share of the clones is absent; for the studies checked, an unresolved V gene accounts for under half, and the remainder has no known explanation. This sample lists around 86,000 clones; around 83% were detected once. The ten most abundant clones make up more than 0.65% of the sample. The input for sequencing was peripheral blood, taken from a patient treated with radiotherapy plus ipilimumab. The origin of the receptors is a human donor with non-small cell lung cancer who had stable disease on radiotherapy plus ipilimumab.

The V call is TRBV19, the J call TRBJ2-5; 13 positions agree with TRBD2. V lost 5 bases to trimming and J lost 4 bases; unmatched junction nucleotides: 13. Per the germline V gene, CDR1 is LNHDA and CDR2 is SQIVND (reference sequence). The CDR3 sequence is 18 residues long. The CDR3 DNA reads TGTGCCAGTAGTGGGGCAGGACTAGCGGGAGCCTATGGAGAGACCCAGTACTTC. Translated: CASSGAGLAGAYGETQYF.

In DNA form, the CDR3 reads TGCGCCAGCAGCTTGGCGGGGGGGACTTTTGGTTCACCCCTCCACTTT. Amino acids: CASSLAGGTFGSPLHF. The genes are TRBV5-1 and TRBJ1-6; D perhaps matches TRBD1 (5 bases). Trimming took off 0 bases at V and 9 bases at J, with 16 bases between the two ends. Germline V gene lookup returns CDR1 SGHRS and CDR2 YFSETQ. There are 16 residues in the CDR3. Full variable domain (outside the CDR3, taken from reference TRBV5-1 and TRBJ1-6): KAGVTQTPRYLIKTRGQQVTLSCSPISGHRSVSWYQQTPGQGLQFLFEYFSETQRNKGNFPGRFSGRQFSNSRSEMNVSTLELGDSALYLCASSLAGGTFGSPLHFGNGTRLTVT.

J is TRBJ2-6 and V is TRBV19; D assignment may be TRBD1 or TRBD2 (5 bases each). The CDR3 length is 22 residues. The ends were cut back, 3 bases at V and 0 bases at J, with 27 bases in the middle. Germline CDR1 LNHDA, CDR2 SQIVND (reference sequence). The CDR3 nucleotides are TGTGCCAGTAGTATGGGGCATACGAGAGGGTCGGACACATCCTCTGGGGCCAACGTCCTGACTTTC. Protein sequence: CASSMGHTRGSDTSSGANVLTF.

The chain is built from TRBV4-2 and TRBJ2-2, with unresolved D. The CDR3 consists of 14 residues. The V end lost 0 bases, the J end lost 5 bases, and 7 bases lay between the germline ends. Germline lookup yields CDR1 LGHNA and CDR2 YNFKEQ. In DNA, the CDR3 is TGTGCCAGCAGCCAAGATCTGGCGACCGGGGAGCTGTTTTTT. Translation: CASSQDLATGELFF.

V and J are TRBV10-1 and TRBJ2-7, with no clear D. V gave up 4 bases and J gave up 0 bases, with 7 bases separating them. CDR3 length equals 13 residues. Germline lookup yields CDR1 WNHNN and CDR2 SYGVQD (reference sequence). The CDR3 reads CASSGWYSYEQYF. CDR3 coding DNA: TGCGCCAGCAGTGGATGGTACTCCTACGAGCAGTACTTC.

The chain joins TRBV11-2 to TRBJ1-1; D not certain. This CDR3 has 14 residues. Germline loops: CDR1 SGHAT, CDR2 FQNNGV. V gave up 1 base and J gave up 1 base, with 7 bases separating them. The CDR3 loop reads CASSLARQNTEAFF. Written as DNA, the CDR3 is TGTGCCAGCAGCTTAGCAAGGCAGAACACTGAAGCTTTCTTT.

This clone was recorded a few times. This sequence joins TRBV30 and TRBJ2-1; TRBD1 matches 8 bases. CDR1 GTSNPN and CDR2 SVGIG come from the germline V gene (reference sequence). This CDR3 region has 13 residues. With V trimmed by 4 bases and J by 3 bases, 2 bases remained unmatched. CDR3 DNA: TGTGCCTGGAACAGGGGGTTCTACAATGAGCAGTTCTTC. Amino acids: CAWNRGFYNEQFF.

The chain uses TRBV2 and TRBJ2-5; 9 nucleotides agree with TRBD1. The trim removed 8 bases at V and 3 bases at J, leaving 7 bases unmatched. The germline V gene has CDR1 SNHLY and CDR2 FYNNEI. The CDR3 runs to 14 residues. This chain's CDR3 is CASYRGPDEETQYF. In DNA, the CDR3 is TGTGCCAGCTACAGGGGGCCTGATGAAGAGACCCAGTACTTC.

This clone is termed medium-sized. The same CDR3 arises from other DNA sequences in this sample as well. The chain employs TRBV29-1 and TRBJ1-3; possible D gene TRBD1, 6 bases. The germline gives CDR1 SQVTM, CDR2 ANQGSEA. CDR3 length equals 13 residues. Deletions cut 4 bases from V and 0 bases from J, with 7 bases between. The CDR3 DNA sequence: TGCAGCGTTGTAGGGGGCTCTGGAAACACCATATATTTT. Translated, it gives CSVVGGSGNTIYF.

CDR3 amino acids: CASSFGPPGRTTYNSPLHF. For the CDR3, the DNA is TGTGCCAGCAGCTTTGGTCCCCCGGGGAGAACTACCTATAATTCACCCCTCCACTTT. The chain couples TRBV7-8 to TRBJ1-6; D uncertain. The CDR3 covers 19 residues. Trimming cost V 3 bases and J 2 bases, with 20 bases left between them. The germline V gene encodes CDR1 SGHVS and CDR2 FQNEAQ.

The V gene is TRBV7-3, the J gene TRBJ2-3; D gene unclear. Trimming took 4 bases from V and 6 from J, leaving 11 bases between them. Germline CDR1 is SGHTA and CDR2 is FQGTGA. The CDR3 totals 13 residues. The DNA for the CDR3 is TGTGCCAGCAGCTCCGGATCTTACGATACGCAGTATTTT. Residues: CASSSGSYDTQYF.

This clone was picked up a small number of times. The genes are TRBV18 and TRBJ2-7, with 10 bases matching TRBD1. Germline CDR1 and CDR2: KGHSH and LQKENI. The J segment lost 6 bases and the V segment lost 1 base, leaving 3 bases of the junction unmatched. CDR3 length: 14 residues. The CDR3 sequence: CASSPRDRGGEQYF. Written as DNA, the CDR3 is TGTGCCAGCTCACCACGGGACAGGGGTGGCGAGCAGTACTTC.

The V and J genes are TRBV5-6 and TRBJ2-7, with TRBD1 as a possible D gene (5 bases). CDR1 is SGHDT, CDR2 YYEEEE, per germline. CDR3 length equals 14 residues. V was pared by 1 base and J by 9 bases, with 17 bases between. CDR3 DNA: TGTGCCAGCAGCTTGAGAACGATAGGGGCGGTGCAGTACTTC. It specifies CASSLRTIGAVQYF.

As DNA, the CDR3 is TGCAGCGTTGGGCCCTTGGGGGGTAGTGTGTTCTTC. Amino acids: CSVGPLGGSVFF. The chain uses TRBV29-1 and TRBJ2-1; weak D call: TRBD2 (6 bases). This CDR3 comprises 12 residues. Germline V gene sequence: CDR1 SQVTM, CDR2 ANQGSEA. V lost 4 bases and J 15 bases, leaving 19 bases between the germline ends.

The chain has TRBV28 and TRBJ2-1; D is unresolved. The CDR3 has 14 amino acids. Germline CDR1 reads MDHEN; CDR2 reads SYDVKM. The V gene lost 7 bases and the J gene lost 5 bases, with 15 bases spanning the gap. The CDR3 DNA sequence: TGTGCCAGCACCTCCGACGGTCCTAACAATGAGCAGTTCTTC. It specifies CASTSDGPNNEQFF.

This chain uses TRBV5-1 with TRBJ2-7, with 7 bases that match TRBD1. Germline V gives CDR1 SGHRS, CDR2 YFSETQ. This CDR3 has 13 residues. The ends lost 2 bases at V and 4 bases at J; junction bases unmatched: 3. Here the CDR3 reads CASSLTGDYEQYF. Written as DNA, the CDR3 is TGCGCCAGCAGCTTAACAGGGGATTACGAGCAGTACTTC.

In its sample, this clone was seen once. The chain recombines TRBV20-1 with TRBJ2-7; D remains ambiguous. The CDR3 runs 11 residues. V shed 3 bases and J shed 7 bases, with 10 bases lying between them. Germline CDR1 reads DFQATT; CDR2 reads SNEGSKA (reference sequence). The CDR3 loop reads CSARTPAEQYF. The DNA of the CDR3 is TGCAGTGCTAGGACTCCCGCGGAGCAGTACTTC.

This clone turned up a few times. The CDR3 coding sequence is TGTGCCAGCAGCTTAGGAGGCGGAACTGAAGCTTTCTTT. Translating gives CASSLGGGTEAFF. The V call is TRBV13, the J call TRBJ1-1; D unclear. Germline loops: CDR1 PRHDT, CDR2 FYEKMQ (reference sequence). Deletions cut 0 bases from V and 5 bases from J, with 7 bases between. The CDR3 runs to 13 residues.

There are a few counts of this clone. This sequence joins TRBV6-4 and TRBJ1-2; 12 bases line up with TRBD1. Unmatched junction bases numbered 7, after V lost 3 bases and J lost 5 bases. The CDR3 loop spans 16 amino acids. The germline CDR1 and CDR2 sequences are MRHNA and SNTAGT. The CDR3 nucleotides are TGTGCCAGCAGTGAGTCACCGGGACAGGGGGCTTATGGCTACACCTTC. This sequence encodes CASSESPGQGAYGYTF.

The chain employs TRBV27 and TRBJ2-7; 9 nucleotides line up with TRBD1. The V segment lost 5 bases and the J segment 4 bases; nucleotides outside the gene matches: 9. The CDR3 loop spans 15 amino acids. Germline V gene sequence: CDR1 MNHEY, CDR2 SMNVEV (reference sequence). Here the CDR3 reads CASSPDRGVSYEQYF. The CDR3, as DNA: TGTGCCAGCAGTCCCGACAGGGGGGTGTCGTACGAGCAGTACTTC.

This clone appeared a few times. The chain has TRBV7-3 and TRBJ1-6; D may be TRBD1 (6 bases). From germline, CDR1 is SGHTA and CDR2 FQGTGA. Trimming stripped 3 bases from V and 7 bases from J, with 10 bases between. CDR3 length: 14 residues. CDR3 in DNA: TGTGCCAGCAGCTTCCAGGGGAGCAATTCACCCCTCCACTTT. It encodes CASSFQGSNSPLHF.

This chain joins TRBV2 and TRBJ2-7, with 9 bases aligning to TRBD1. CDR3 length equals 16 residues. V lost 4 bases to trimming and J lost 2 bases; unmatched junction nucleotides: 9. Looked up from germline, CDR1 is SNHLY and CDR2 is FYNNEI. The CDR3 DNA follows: TGTGCCAGCAGTGGGCTTCCGGGACAGGGTCCCTACGAGCAGTACTTC. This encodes CASSGLPGQGPYEQYF.

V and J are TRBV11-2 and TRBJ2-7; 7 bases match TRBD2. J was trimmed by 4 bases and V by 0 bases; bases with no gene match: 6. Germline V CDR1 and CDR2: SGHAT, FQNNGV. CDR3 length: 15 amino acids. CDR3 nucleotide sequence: TGTGCCAGCAGCTTAGATATTCCTAGCGGATACGAGCAGTACTTC. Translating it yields CASSLDIPSGYEQYF.

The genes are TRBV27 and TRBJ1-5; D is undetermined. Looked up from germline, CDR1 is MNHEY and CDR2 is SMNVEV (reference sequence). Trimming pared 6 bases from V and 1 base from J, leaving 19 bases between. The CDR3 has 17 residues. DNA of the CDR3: TGTGCCAGCAGCTTCAGACCGCGGCCGTTGAGCAATCAGCCCCAGCATTTT. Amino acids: CASSFRPRPLSNQPQHF.